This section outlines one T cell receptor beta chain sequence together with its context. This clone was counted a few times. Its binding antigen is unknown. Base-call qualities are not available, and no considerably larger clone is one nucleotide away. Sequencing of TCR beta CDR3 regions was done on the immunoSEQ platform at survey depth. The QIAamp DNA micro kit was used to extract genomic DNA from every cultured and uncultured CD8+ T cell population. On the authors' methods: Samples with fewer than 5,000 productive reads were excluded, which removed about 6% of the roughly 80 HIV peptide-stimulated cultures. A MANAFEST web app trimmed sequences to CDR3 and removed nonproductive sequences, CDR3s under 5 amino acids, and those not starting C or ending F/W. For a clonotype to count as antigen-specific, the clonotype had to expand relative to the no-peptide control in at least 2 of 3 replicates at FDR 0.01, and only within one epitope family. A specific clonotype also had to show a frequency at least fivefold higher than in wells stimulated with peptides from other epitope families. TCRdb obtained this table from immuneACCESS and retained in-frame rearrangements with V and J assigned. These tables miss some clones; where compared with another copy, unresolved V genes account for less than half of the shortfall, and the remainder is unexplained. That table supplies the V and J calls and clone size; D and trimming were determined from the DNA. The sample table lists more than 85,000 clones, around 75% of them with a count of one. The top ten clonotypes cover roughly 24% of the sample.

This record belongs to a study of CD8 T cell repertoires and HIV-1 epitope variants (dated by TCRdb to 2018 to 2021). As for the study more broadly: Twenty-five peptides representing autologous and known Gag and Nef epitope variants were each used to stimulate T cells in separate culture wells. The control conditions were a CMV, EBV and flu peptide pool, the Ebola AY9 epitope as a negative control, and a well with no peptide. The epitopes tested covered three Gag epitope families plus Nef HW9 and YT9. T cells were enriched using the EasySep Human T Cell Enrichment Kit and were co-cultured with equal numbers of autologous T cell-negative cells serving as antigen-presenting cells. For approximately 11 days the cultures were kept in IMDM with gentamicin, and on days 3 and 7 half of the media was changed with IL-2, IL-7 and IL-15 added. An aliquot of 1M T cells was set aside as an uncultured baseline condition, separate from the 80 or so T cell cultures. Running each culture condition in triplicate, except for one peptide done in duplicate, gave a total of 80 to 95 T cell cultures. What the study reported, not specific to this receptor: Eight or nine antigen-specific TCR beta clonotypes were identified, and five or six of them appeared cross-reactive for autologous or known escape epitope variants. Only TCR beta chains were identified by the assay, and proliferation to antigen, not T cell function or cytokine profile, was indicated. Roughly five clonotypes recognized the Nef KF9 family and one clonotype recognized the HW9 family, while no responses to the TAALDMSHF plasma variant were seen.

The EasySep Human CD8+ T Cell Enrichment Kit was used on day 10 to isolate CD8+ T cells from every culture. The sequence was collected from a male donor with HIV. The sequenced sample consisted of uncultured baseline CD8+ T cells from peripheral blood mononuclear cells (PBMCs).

The CDR3 sequence is CAISVAGNQPQHF. The nucleotides read TGTGCCATCAGTGTGGCTGGCAATCAGCCCCAGCATTTT. The chain is assembled from TRBV10-3 and TRBJ1-5, with no reliable assignment of the D segment. Sequences ENHRY (CDR1) and SYGVKD (CDR2) are obtained from the germline V gene. V is clipped by 4 bases and J by 2 bases, and the sequence between their germline boundaries is 6 bases long. Counted from cysteine to phenylalanine, this CDR3 has 13 amino acids. Only CDR3 DNA remains: 39 bases, in frame from the first base.